These 11 T cell receptor beta chains originate from one sample sequenced in a study of CD8 T cells in Susac syndrome. Random hexamers were used to reverse transcribe roughly 0.5 to 1 ug of RNA. MiXCR, applied by TCRdb to the immunoSEQ multiplex PCR reads, yields one record per CDR3 protein. The table lists around 20,000 distinct CDR3 sequences, approximately 95% of them singletons, with approximately 0.23% in the top ten. Sequencing was carried out using CD8+ T cells from PBMCs. The source of these receptors is a human donor in good health.

The J gene is TRBJ2-7, the V gene TRBV10-3; D remains ambiguous. Germline CDR1 and CDR2: ENHRY and SYGVKD. The CDR3 is 13 amino acids. The V gene lost 4 bases and the J gene lost 3 bases, with 10 bases spanning the gap. CDR3 residues: CAISVPRDYEQYV. The CDR3 region has the DNA TGTGCCATCAGTGTACCTAGGGACTACGAGCAGTACGTC.

The chain joins TRBV5-1 to TRBJ2-3; 8 nucleotides line up with TRBD1. The length of the CDR3 is 16 residues. CDR1 is SGHRS, CDR2 YFSETQ, per germline. The V and J ends lost 2 bases and 3 bases, in that order; junction bases with no gene match: 8. CDR3 coding DNA: TGCGCCAGCAGCTTTAGGGACAGGTCTGGAACAGATACGCAGTATTTT. Protein product: CASSFRDRSGTDTQYF.

The J gene is TRBJ2-5, the V gene TRBV12-3 or TRBV12-4; D is tentatively TRBD1 or TRBD2 (5 bases each). Trimming took off 1 base at V and 5 bases at J, with 14 bases between the two ends. This CDR3 contains 15 residues. The CDR3 here is CASSLVTSEGETQYF. CDR3 nucleotides: TGTGCCAGCAGTTTAGTCACTAGTGAGGGGGAGACCCAGTACTTC.

The CDR3 nucleotides read TGTGCCAGCAGCCATCGACTAGCGGGAGGTCCCGAGCAGTACTTC. It encodes CASSHRLAGGPEQYF. The chain joins TRBV7-9 to TRBJ2-7, with 13 bases lining up with TRBD2. Germline V gives CDR1 SEHNR, CDR2 FQNEAQ (reference sequence). This CDR3 region has 15 residues. V shed 5 bases, J shed 6 bases, and the junction held 7 bases outside the gene matches.

This clonotype came up once. This chain joins TRBV20-1 and TRBJ2-5, with 12 bases identical to TRBD1. Germline CDR1 is DFQATT and CDR2 is SNEGSKA (reference sequence). V was pared by 0 bases and J by 4 bases, with 6 bases of the junction left unmatched. The CDR3 is 16 amino acids. The CDR3 region is CSARDLGDRGPETQYF. The CDR3 nucleotides read TGCAGTGCTAGAGATCTGGGGGACAGGGGGCCAGAGACCCAGTACTTC.

The CDR3 DNA reads as TGCAGCGTTGAAGTCGGGGGGCGTTCTGGAAACACCATATATTTT. As protein: CSVEVGGRSGNTIYF. The gene calls are TRBV29-1 and TRBJ1-3, with a possible D match to TRBD1 (6 bases). CDR1 and CDR2 (germline): SQVTM, ANQGSEA. With 1 base removed from V and 1 base from J, the gap between germline ends came to 11 bases. The CDR3 is 15 amino acids. Drawing the rest from reference TRBV29-1 and TRBJ1-3, the complete variable domain is SAVISQKPSRDICQRGTSLTIQCQVDSQVTMMFWYRQQPGQSLTLIATANQGSEATYESGFVIDKFPISRPNLTFSTLTVSNMSPEDSSIYLCSVEVGGRSGNTIYFGEGSWLTVV.

V is TRBV11-1 and J is TRBJ2-1; TRBD2 matches at 8 bases. The CDR3 has 17 amino acids. In germline, CDR1 is SGHAT, CDR2 FQDESV (reference sequence). V trimming: 11 bases; J trimming: 0 bases; junction bases outside the gene matches: 15. CDR3 nucleotides: TGTGCCGTTCCTTCCCGGGAGGGCCCAAGCTCCTACAATGAGCAGTTCTTC. Translation: CAVPSREGPSSYNEQFF.

This clonotype was seen just once. CDR3 in DNA: TGTGCCTGGAGTAAGTCCGGGAAGATTTCCTACGAGCAGTACGTC. Translated: CAWSKSGKISYEQYV. The rearrangement uses TRBV30 and TRBJ2-7; D is perhaps TRBD2 (5 bases). The CDR3 extends over 15 amino acids. V lost 2 bases, J lost 1 base, and 15 bases lay in between. Germline CDR1 GTSNPN, CDR2 SVGIG (reference sequence).

The rearrangement joins TRBV2 to TRBJ2-7, with D perhaps matching TRBD1 or TRBD2 (6 bases each). This CDR3 spans 14 amino acids. Germline loops: CDR1 SNHLY, CDR2 FYNNEI. V lost 6 bases and J lost 1, with 13 bases in between. The CDR3 sequence: CASREQGGSYEQYF. In DNA form, the CDR3 reads TGTGCCAGCAGAGAACAGGGAGGTTCCTACGAGCAGTACTTC. Looking up the rest from reference TRBV2 and TRBJ2-7 gives the full variable domain: EPEVTQTPSHQVTQMGQEVILRCVPISNHLYFYWYRQILGQKVEFLVSFYNNEISEKSEIFDDQFSVERPDGSNFTLKIRSTKLEDSAMYFCASREQGGSYEQYFGPGTRLTVT.

The CDR3 coding sequence is TGCGCCAGCAGGTCCGGACTAGCGGTATATATAAGCTCCTACAATGAGCAGTTCTTC. This codes for CASRSGLAVYISSYNEQFF. The chain employs TRBV5-1 and TRBJ2-1; 10 nucleotides agree with TRBD2. The junction had 14 bases not matched to a gene; V was cut back by 5 bases and J by 0 bases. CDR3 length: 19 amino acids. Germline V CDR1 and CDR2: SGHRS, YFSETQ.

This sequence joins TRBV3-1 and TRBJ2-3; no clear D. Trimming stripped 4 bases from V and 6 bases from J, with 14 bases between. This CDR3 is built from 14 residues. Germline V gene data show CDR1 as LGHDT and CDR2 as YNNKEL (reference sequence). The CDR3, as DNA: TGTGCCAGCAGCCTAGCCCGAAAACGGGATACGCAGTATTTT. This gives the protein CASSLARKRDTQYF.